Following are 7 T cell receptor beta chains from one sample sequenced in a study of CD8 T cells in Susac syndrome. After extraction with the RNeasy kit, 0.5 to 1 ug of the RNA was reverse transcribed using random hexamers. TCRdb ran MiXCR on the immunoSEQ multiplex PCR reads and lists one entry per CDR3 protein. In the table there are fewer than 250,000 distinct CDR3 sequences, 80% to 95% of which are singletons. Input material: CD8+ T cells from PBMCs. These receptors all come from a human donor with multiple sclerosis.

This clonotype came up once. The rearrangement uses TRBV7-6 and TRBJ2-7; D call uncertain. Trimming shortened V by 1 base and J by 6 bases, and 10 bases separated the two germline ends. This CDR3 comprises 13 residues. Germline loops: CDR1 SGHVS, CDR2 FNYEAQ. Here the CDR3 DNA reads TGTGCCAGCAGCTTAGGTCCCACGGCCGAGCAGTACTTC. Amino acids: CASSLGPTAEQYF.

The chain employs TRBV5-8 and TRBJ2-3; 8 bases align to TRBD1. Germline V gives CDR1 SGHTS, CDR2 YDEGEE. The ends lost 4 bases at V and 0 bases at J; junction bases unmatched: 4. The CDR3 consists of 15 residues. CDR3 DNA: TGTGCCAGCAGCGCGGGACAGGTTAGCACAGATACGCAGTATTTT. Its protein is CASSAGQVSTDTQYF.

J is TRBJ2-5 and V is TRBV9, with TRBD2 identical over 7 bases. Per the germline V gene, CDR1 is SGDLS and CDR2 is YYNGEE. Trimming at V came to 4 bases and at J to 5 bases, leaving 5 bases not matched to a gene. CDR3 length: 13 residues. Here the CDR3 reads CASSPGTKETQYF. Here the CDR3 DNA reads TGTGCCAGCAGCCCCGGGACTAAGGAGACCCAGTACTTC.

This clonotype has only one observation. CDR3 coding DNA: TGCAGCGTTGATTACTCAGGAGGGAACTATGGCTACACCTTC. This encodes CSVDYSGGNYGYTF. The V call is TRBV29-1, the J call TRBJ1-2; D not resolved. V was cut by 3 bases and J by 2 bases, with 13 bases left in between. Germline CDR1 SQVTM, CDR2 ANQGSEA. The CDR3 is 14 residues long.

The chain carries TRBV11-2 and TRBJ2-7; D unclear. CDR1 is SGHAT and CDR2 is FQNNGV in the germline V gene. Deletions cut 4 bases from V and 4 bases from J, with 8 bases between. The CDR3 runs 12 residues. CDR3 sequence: CASSSIHYEQYF. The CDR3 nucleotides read TGTGCCAGCAGCTCCATCCATTACGAGCAGTACTTC.

CDR3 nucleotide sequence: TGCGCCAGCAGCCAATACGGGGCCCCCTACGAGCAGTACTTC. Protein sequence: CASSQYGAPYEQYF. The chain carries TRBV4-1 and TRBJ2-7, with D perhaps matching TRBD1 or TRBD2 (5 bases each). Germline V CDR1 and CDR2: MGHRA, YSYEKL. The V end lost 2 bases, the J end lost 2 bases, and 10 bases lay between the germline ends. CDR3 size: 14 residues.

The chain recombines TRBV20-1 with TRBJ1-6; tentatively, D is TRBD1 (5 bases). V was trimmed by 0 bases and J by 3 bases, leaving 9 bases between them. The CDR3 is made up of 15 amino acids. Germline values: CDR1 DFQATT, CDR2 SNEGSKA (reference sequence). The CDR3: CSAREGGYYNSPLHF. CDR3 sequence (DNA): TGCAGTGCTAGAGAGGGGGGGTACTATAATTCACCCCTCCACTTT.